This T cell receptor beta chain was captured in a study of T cell repertoires in cytomegalovirus infection. Study-wide findings and caveats: The ex vivo response was dominated by HLA-C-restricted CMV-specific TCR beta clonotypes.

TCRdb passed the reads through MiXCR, listing each CDR3 protein once. The sample yields about 350,000 distinct CDR3 sequences, roughly a third seen once. Of note for this clonotype: Its antigen is still unknown.

The material sequenced was cultured PBMCs, taken from culture after CMV antigen stimulation. The receptor's source is a human donor in good health (CMV status not recorded). Some clones in this sample may be carry-over from other donors' samples.

The CDR3 DNA reads as TGTGCCAGCGTACCAACAGGGCTAGATACGCAGTATTTT. This translates into CASVPTGLDTQYF. This chain uses TRBV18 with TRBJ2-3; TRBD1 is a possible D gene (6 bases). Germline-derived CDR1 and CDR2 are KGHSH and LQKENI. This CDR3 has 13 residues. V gave up 8 bases and J gave up 5 bases, with 14 bases separating them.